The rows below give T cell receptor beta chains drawn from one sample of a study of cytomegalovirus exposure and HLA in healthy donors. TCRdb's copy holds only in-frame clones and misses some; the assay was immunoSEQ multiplex PCR. The data show about 130,000 clones, with roughly 82% seen just once and just under 3% held by the top ten. Sequences were obtained from PBMCs. The origin of the receptors is a woman younger than 35 in good health and CMV-seropositive. Each CDR3 is given with its conserved first and last residue. A D gene is named only where the DNA matches it firmly.

j_gene: TRBJ1-2
v_gene: TRBV7-2
d_gene: -
CDR3nt: TGTGCCAGCAGCTCGAGCGGGACCCTCTATGGCTACACCTTC
CDR3aa: CASSSSGTLYGYTF

j_gene: TRBJ2-3
v_gene: TRBV13
d_gene: TRBD2
CDR3nt: TGTGCCAGCACGCGGGGGGTGTCTGATACGCAGTATTTT
CDR3aa: CASTRGVSDTQYF

j_gene: TRBJ1-2
v_gene: TRBV5-4
d_gene: -
CDR3nt: TGTGCCAGCAGCTTGTTCGGGATGAGTGGGGAAAACTATGGCTACACCTTC
CDR3aa: CASSLFGMSGENYGYTF

j_gene: TRBJ1-6
v_gene: TRBV30
d_gene: -
CDR3nt: TGTGCCTGGACCAGCGGTGGGCCCTATAATTCACCCCTCCACTTT
CDR3aa: CAWTSGGPYNSPLHF

j_gene: TRBJ1-4
v_gene: TRBV18
d_gene: TRBD1
CDR3nt: TGTGCCAGCTCGACAGGGGGACTGGAAAAACTGTTTTTT
CDR3aa: CASSTGGLEKLFF

j_gene: TRBJ1-2
v_gene: TRBV7-9
d_gene: TRBD1
CDR3nt: TGTGCCAGCAGCTTAGTTAATACAGGGGGACATGGCTACACCTTC
CDR3aa: CASSLVNTGGHGYTF

j_gene: TRBJ2-2
v_gene: TRBV6-5
d_gene: TRBD2
CDR3nt: TGTGCCAGCAGCCGAGGACTAGCGGGGATAGGGGAGCTGTTTTTT
CDR3aa: CASSRGLAGIGELFF

j_gene: TRBJ2-1
v_gene: TRBV7-3
d_gene: TRBD2
CDR3nt: TGTGCCAGCAGCTATTCCCAGCCTACTAGCGGGGTAAACAATGAGCAGTTCTTC
CDR3aa: CASSYSQPTSGVNNEQFF

j_gene: TRBJ2-3
v_gene: TRBV18
d_gene: TRBD1
CDR3nt: TGTGCCAGCTCGCCCTCCGTCGGCAGGGGGACAGATACGCAGTATTTT
CDR3aa: CASSPSVGRGTDTQYF

j_gene: TRBJ1-4
v_gene: TRBV6-6
d_gene: TRBD1
CDR3nt: TGTGCCAGCAGTTACATTAAGACAGGGCGGACCGATAAACTGTTTTTT
CDR3aa: CASSYIKTGRTDKLFF